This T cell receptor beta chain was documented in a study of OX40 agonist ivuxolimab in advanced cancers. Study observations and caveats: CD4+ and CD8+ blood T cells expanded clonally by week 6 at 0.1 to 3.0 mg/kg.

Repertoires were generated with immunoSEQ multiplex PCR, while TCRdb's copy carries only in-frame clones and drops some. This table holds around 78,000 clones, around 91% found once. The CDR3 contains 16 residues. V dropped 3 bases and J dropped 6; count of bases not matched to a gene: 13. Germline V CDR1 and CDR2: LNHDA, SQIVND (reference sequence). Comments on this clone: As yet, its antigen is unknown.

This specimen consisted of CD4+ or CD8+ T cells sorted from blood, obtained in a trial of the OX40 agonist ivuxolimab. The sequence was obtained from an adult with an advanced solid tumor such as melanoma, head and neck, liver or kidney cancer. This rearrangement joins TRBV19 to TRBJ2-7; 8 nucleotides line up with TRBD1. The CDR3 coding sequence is TGTGCCAGTAGTATCGGGTTCAATATACAGGGGGGCGAGCAGTACTTC. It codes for CASSIGFNIQGGEQYF.